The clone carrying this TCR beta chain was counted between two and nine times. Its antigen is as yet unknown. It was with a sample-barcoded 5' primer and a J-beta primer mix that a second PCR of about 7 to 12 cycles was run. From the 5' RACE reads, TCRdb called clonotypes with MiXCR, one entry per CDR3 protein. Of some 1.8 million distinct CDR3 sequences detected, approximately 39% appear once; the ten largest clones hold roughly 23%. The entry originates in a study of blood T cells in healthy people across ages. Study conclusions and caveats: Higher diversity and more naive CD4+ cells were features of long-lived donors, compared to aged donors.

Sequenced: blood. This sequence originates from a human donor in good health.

The CDR3 DNA follows: TGTGCCAGCAACTCGGTAGATGGCGGGCGAGGTGGGACCCAGTACTTC. This translates into CASNSVDGGRGGTQYF. V is TRBV12-3 or TRBV12-4 and J is TRBJ2-5; tentatively, D is TRBD2 (5 bases). This CDR3 comprises 16 residues. Trimming shortened V by 7 bases and J by 7 bases, and 25 bases separated the two germline ends.